This T cell receptor (beta chain) was captured in a study of blood T cells in healthy people across ages. Study-level information: Template switching picked up about one barcoded beta molecule for each two T cells.

CDR3 size: 15 residues. The V segment lost 5 bases and the J segment 11 bases; nucleotides outside the gene matches: 15. A few counts support this clonotype. Each of the donors had around 10 milliliters of peripheral blood drawn into EDTA-treated Vacutainer tubes. PCR was performed a second time for about 6 to 12 cycles using a sample-barcoded 5' primer and a J-beta primer mix. With 12 random nucleotides, a template-switch adaptor tagged each individual cDNA molecule. Each CDR3 protein is one row after TCRdb ran MiXCR on the 5' RACE reads. The sample gives 1 million or so distinct CDR3 sequences, roughly 45% of which show up once; over 15% is in the top ten.

The origin of this receptor is a woman aged 60-70 years in good health. Sample: blood. This chain uses TRBV12-3 or TRBV12-4 with TRBJ2-5; 9 positions match TRBD1. In DNA, the CDR3 is TGTGCCAGCAGTCCGGGACAGGGTAGTTTAGGTGAGCAGTACTTC. Translation: CASSPGQGSLGEQYF.